A single T cell receptor (beta chain) is shown here with its context. Which antigen it targets is not known. Nothing much larger sits one base from this clone, and base qualities are not available. High-throughput TCR profiling via ImmunoSEQ was performed on the 90 or so tumor samples. As for the authors' bioinformatics: The repertoire diversity metrics included richness (unique productive sequences), clonality, evenness and relatedness, and the Bhattacharyya coefficient was used to measure similarity between samples. Conclusions stayed consistent in a sensitivity analysis that left out TCRs with fewer than two reads. Here the immuneACCESS table is served through TCRdb, limited to in-frame sequences with V and J called. Missing clones are a known gap in these copies; in checked studies unresolved V genes cover under half, and the rest lacks a known reason. That table is the source of V, J and clone size, and D and trimming were worked out from the DNA. The sample table contains 13,000 or so clones; only one count was recorded for roughly 88% of them. The ten most abundant clones make up 2.9% of the sample.

From its cysteine to its phenylalanine, the CDR3 spans 16 amino acids. This entry keeps only the CDR3 DNA: 48 bases, framed from base 1. This entry is derived from a study of high-grade serous ovarian cancer treatment subgroups (dated by TCRdb to the early 2020s). With respect to the entire study: Sequencing yielded a mean of approximately 15,000 reads and 7,000 or so unique TCR beta rearrangements per sample. The study profiled TCR beta repertoires in high-grade serous ovarian cancer patients grouped by complete gross resection or neoadjuvant chemotherapy response under a laparoscopic triage algorithm. The cohort comprised about 30 patients: some 10 with no residual disease after primary surgery (R0), some 10 excellent NACT responders, and some 10 poor NACT responders. One primary tumor sample and two metastatic tumor samples were contributed by each patient, so that some 100 samples were obtained in total. General study outcomes and caveats: TCR clonal relatedness was found to be positively correlated with neoantigen level and, by trend, with copy number variation and mutation load derived from whole-genome sequencing. The TCR repertoire analyses centered on CDR3, leaving CDR1 and CDR2 unanalyzed. Repertoire similarity between tumors of the same patient ranged about 0.095 to 0.79, whereas almost no similarity was seen between different patients. Because bulk tumor TCR sequencing provided no spatial information, insight into HGSC tumor complexity and diversity was limited.

Tumor samples were collected prior to definitive surgery or chemotherapy. Genomic DNA was extracted by the MD Anderson Biospecimen Extraction Resource, and TCR sequencing was done by the MD Anderson Cancer Genomics Laboratory. The TCR originated in a human donor with high-grade serous ovarian cancer. Sequencing was done on a sample of tumor tissue. The sequence links TRBV21-1 to TRBJ1-5; TRBD1, as called in the table, went unchecked against the DNA. TRBV21-1 is designated a pseudogene. The CDR3 protein is CASSKVGQYSNQPQHF. In nucleotides, the sequence is TGTGCCAGCAGCAAAGTGGGACAGTATAGCAATCAGCCCCAGCATTTT.